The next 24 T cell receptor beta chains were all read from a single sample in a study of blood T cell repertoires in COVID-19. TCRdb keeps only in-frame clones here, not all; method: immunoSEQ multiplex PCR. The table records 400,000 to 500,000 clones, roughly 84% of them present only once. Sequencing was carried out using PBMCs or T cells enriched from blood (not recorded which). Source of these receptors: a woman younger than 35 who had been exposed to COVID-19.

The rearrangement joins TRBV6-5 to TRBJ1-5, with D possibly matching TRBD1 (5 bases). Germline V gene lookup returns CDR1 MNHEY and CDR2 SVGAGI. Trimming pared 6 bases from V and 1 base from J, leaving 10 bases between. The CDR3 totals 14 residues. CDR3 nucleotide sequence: TGTGCCAGCAGGGTAAAGGGGAGCAATCAGCCCCAGCATTTT. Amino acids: CASRVKGSNQPQHF.

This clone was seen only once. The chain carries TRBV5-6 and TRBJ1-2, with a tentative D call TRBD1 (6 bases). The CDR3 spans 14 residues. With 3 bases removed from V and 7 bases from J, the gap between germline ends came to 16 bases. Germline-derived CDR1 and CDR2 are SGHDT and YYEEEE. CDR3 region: CASSSGPGGAGYTF. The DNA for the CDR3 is TGTGCCAGCAGCTCGGGGCCCGGGGGGGCTGGCTACACCTTC.

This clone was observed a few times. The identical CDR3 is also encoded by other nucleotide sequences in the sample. CDR3 coding DNA: TGTGCCAGCAGGGGCCAGGGAAACTATGGCTACACCTTC. It specifies CASRGQGNYGYTF. The V and J genes are TRBV12-3 or TRBV12-4 and TRBJ1-2, with D tentatively TRBD1 (5 bases). V lost 6 bases, J lost 2 bases, and 10 bases lay in between. CDR3 length equals 13 residues.

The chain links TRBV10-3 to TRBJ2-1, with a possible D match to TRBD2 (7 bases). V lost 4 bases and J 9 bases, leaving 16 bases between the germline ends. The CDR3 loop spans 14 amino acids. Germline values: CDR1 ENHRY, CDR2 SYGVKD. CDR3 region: CAISAGGSVVEQFF. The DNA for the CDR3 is TGTGCCATCAGTGCGGGGGGCTCAGTTGTTGAGCAGTTCTTC.

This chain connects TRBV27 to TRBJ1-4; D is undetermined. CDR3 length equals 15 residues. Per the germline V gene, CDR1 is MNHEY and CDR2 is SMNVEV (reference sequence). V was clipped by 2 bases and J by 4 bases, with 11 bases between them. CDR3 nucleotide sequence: TGTGCCAGCAGTTTACGAGGCAGTGTTAATGAAAAACTGTTTTTT. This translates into CASSLRGSVNEKLFF.

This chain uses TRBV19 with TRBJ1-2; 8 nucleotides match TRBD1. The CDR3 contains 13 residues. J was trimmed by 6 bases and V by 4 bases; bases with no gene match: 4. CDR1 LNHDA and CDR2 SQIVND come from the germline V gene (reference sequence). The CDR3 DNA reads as TGTGCCAGTAGTAGGGGACAGGTCGATGGCTACACCTTC. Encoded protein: CASSRGQVDGYTF.

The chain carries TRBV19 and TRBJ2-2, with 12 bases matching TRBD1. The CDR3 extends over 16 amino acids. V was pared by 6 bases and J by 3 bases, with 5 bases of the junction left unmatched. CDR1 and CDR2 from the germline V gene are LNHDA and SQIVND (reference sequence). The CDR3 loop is CASSPGTGGDTGELFF. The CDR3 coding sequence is TGTGCCAGTAGCCCTGGGACAGGGGGCGACACCGGGGAGCTGTTTTTT.

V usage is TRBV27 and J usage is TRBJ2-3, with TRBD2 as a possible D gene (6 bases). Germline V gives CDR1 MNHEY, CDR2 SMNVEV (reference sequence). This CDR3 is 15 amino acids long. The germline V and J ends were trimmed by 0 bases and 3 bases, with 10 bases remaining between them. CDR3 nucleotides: TGTGCCAGCAGTTTATCTCGTGGGGGGACAGATACGCAGTATTTT. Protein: CASSLSRGGTDTQYF.

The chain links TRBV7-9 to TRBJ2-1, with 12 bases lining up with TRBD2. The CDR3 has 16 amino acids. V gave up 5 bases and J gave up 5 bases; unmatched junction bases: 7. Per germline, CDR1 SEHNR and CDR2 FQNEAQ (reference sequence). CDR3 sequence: CASSNRLAGDNNEQFF. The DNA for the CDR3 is TGTGCCAGCAGCAACCGACTAGCGGGAGATAACAATGAGCAGTTCTTC.

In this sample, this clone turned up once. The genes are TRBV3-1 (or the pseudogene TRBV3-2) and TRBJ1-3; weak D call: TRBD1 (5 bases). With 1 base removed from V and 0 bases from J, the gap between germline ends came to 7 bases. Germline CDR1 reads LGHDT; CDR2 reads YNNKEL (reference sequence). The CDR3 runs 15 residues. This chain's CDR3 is CASSQARVSGNTIYF. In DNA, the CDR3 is TGTGCCAGCAGCCAAGCCAGGGTCTCTGGAAACACCATATATTTT.

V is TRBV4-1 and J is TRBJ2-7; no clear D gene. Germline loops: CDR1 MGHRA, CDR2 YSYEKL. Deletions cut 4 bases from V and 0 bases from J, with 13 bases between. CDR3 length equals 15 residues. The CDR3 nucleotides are TGCGCCAGCAGCCTCCACCAGATTCCCTCCTACGAGCAGTACTTC. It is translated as CASSLHQIPSYEQYF.

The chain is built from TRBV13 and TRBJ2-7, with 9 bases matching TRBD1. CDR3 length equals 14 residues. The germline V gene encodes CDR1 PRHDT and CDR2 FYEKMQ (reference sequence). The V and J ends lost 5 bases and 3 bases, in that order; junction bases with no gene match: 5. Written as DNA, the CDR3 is TGTGCCAGCAGCCCCGGACAGGGGTACTACGAGCAGTACTTC. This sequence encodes CASSPGQGYYEQYF.

CDR3 nucleotide sequence: TGTGCCAGCAGCCAACTTAGCGTTGGGGGGGAGACCCAGTACTTC. It yields the protein CASSQLSVGGETQYF. The chain combines TRBV3-1 (or the pseudogene TRBV3-2) with TRBJ2-5, with D possibly TRBD2 on 6 matching bases. CDR1 and CDR2 (germline): LGHDT, YNNKEL (reference sequence). This CDR3 has 15 residues. V lost 2 bases, J lost 5 bases, and 15 bases lay in between.

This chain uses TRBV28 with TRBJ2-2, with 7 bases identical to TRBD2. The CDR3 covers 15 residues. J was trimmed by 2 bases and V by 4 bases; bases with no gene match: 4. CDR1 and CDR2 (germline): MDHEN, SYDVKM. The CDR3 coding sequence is TGTGCCAGCAGTTCAGCGGGAACTAACACCGGGGAGCTGTTTTTT. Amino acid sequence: CASSSAGTNTGELFF. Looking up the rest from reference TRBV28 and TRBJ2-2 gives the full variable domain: DVKVTQSSRYLVKRTGEKVFLECVQDMDHENMFWYRQDPGLGLRLIYFSYDVKMKEKGDIPEGYSVSREKKERFSLILESASTNQTSMYLCASSSAGTNTGELFFGEGSRLTVL.

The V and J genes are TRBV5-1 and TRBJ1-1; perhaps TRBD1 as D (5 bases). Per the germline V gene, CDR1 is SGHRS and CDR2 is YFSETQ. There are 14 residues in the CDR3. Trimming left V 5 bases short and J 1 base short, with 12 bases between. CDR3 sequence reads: CASSSYTGNTEAFF. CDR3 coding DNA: TGCGCCAGCAGTTCCTACACAGGGAACACTGAAGCTTTCTTT.

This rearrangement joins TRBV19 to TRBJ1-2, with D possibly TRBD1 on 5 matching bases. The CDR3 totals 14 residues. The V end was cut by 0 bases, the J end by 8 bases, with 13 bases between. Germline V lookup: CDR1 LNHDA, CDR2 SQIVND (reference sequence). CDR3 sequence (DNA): TGTGCCAGTAGTATAGATATCAGGGCCCAAGGCTACACCTTC. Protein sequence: CASSIDIRAQGYTF. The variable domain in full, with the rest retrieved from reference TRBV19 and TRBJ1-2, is DGGITQSPKYLFRKEGQNVTLSCEQNLNHDAMYWYRQDPGQGLRLIYYSQIVNDFQKGDIAEGYSVSREKKESFPLTVTSAQKNPTAFYLCASSIDIRAQGYTFGSGTRLTVV.

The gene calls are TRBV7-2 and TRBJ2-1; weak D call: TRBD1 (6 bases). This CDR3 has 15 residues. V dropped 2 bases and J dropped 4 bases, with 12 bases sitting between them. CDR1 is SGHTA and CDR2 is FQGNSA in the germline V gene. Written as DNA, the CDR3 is TGTGCCAGCAGCTTACAGGGGTCAGGATACAATGAGCAGTTCTTC. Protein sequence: CASSLQGSGYNEQFF.

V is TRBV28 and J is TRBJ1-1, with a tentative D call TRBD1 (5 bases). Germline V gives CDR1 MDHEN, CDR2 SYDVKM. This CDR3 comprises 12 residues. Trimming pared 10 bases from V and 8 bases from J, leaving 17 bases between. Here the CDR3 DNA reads TGTGCCACGACATACCTTAACAGGGAAGCTTTCTTT. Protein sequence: CATTYLNREAFF.

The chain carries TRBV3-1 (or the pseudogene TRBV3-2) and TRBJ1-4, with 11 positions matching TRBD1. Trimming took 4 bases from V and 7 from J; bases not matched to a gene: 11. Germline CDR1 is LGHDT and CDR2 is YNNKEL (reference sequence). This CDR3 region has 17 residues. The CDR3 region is CASSLKSLGTGGEKLFF. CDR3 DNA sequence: TGTGCCAGCAGCCTCAAGAGCCTAGGGACAGGGGGTGAAAAACTGTTTTTT.

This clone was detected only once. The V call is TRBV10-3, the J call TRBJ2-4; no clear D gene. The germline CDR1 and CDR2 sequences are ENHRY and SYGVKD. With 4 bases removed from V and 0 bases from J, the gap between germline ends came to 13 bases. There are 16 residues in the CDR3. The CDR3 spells CAISVGDTLAKNIQYF. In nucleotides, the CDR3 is TGTGCCATCAGTGTTGGCGACACCCTAGCCAAAAACATTCAGTACTTC.

The CDR3 sequence: CATRPIRGSSTDTQYF. The CDR3 DNA reads as TGCGCCACCAGGCCAATTCGGGGGAGTAGCACAGATACGCAGTATTTT. This chain uses TRBV10-2 with TRBJ2-3; perhaps TRBD2 as D (6 bases). Germline V CDR1 and CDR2: WSHSY, SAAADI. This CDR3 contains 16 residues. V shed 10 bases and J shed 0 bases, with 20 bases lying between them.

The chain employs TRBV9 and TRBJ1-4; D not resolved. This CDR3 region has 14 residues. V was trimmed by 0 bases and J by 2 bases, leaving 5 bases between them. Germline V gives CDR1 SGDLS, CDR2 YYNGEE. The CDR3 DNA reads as TGTGCCAGCAGCGTAGGGGCCACTAATGAAAAACTGTTTTTT. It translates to CASSVGATNEKLFF.

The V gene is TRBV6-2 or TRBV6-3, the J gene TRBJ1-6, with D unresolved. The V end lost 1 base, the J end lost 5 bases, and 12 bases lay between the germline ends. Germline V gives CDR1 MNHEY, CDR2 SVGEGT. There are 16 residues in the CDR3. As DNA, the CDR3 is TGTGCCAGCAGTTACTACCCGTTTCGGGATAATTCACCCCTCCACTTT. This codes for CASSYYPFRDNSPLHF.

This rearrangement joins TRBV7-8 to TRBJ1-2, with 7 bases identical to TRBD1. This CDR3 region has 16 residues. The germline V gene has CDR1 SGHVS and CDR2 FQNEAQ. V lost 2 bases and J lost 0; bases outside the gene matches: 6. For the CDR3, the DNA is TGTGCCAGCAGCTTAACGAGACAGGGTTCTAACTATGGCTACACCTTC. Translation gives CASSLTRQGSNYGYTF.